Following are 16 T cell receptor beta chains from one sample sequenced in a study of graft-versus-host responses after intestinal transplantation. These receptors have no identified antigens. TCRdb's table, derived via immunoSEQ multiplex PCR, lists solely in-frame clones and lacks some. The repertoire includes under 100,000 clones, roughly 80% of them detected once, and 0.83% sits in the top ten. The sample was unstimulated CD4+ T cells sorted from spleen or lymph node cells, taken before intestinal transplant. The receptors stem from a human donor who received an intestinal transplant.

The chain links TRBV19 to TRBJ1-1, with a tentative D call TRBD1 (5 bases). This CDR3 spans 15 amino acids. Looked up from germline, CDR1 is LNHDA and CDR2 is SQIVND (reference sequence). The germline V and J ends were trimmed by 3 bases and 3 bases, with 14 bases remaining between them. CDR3 DNA sequence: TGTGCCAGTAGTATGGCCGGTGGAGGGGACACTGAAGCTTTCTTT. Residues: CASSMAGGGDTEAFF.

This sequence joins TRBV29-1 and TRBJ1-2; 9 positions agree with TRBD1. CDR1 is SQVTM and CDR2 is ANQGSEA in the germline V gene. Losses at the gene ends were 4 bases for V and 4 bases for J; bases not matched to a gene: 7. The CDR3 sequence is 14 residues long. The CDR3 DNA reads as TGCAGCGTTGGAACGGACAGGGGATCCTATGGCTACACCTTC. The encoded protein is CSVGTDRGSYGYTF.

The V and J genes are TRBV30 and TRBJ1-3; D ambiguous. The V end was cut by 0 bases, the J end by 8 bases, with 20 bases between. Germline CDR1 reads GTSNPN; CDR2 reads SVGIG (reference sequence). The CDR3 has 16 amino acids. CDR3 residues: CAWSVGLTSGGDTIYF. CDR3 nucleotide sequence: TGTGCCTGGAGTGTCGGGCTTACGTCAGGAGGAGACACCATATATTTT.

The chain links TRBV5-1 to TRBJ1-1, with D maybe TRBD1 (5 bases). Germline assignment: CDR1 SGHRS and CDR2 YFSETQ. This CDR3 contains 15 residues. V lost 3 bases, J lost 4 bases, and 16 bases lay in between. CDR3 in amino acids: CASSSAQGRVTEAFF. The CDR3 DNA reads TGCGCCAGCAGCTCCGCGCAGGGAAGGGTCACTGAAGCTTTCTTT.

The chain has TRBV15 and TRBJ2-1, with 8 bases that match TRBD2. After removal of 0 bases from V and 5 bases from J, the junction contained 9 bases not matched to a gene. This CDR3 region has 17 residues. Looked up from germline, CDR1 is LNHNV and CDR2 is YYDKDF (reference sequence). The DNA for the CDR3 is TGTGCCACCAGCAGAGATCTGACGGGAGGGGTGAACAATGAGCAGTTCTTC. It encodes CATSRDLTGGVNNEQFF.

CDR3 amino acids: CATSSHRADTQYF. CDR3 DNA: TGTGCCACCAGCAGTCACCGGGCAGATACGCAGTATTTT. The chain joins TRBV15 to TRBJ2-3, with D uncertain. Trimming pared 3 bases from V and 4 bases from J, leaving 8 bases between. CDR3 size: 13 residues. Germline loops: CDR1 LNHNV, CDR2 YYDKDF (reference sequence).

This clone was detected once. This rearrangement joins TRBV6-1 to TRBJ1-5; D may be TRBD1 (5 bases). The germline V gene encodes CDR1 MNHNS and CDR2 SASEGT. The CDR3 has 15 amino acids. V was trimmed by 6 bases and J by 4 bases, leaving 16 bases between them. The CDR3 sequence: CASSFRVGANQPQHF. DNA for the CDR3: TGTGCCAGCAGCTTCAGGGTAGGGGCAAATCAGCCCCAGCATTTT.

The chain links TRBV28 to TRBJ1-2, with 8 bases that match TRBD1. Germline CDR1 reads MDHEN; CDR2 reads SYDVKM. CDR3 length equals 13 residues. V lost 5 bases, J lost 6 bases, and 5 bases stayed unmatched. CDR3 sequence reads: CASSARGLNGYTF. The CDR3 nucleotides are TGTGCCAGCAGTGCCAGGGGGCTCAATGGCTACACCTTC.

This chain joins TRBV6-5 and TRBJ1-2; 9 bases are a match to TRBD1. V lost 7 bases to trimming and J lost 8 bases; unmatched junction nucleotides: 11. This CDR3 region has 14 residues. Germline CDR1 MNHEY, CDR2 SVGAGI. Here the CDR3 reads CASIQYRGPGGYTF. The DNA for the CDR3 is TGTGCCAGCATTCAATACAGGGGGCCGGGGGGCTACACCTTC.

V and J are TRBV5-1 and TRBJ1-1, with TRBD1 matching over 12 bases. The CDR3 totals 17 residues. Germline values: CDR1 SGHRS, CDR2 YFSETQ. Unmatched junction bases numbered 13, after V lost 4 bases and J lost 6 bases. The CDR3 DNA reads TGCGCCAGCAGCCGGGGGACAGGGGGCGATTTCGCCGCTGAAGCTTTCTTT. Encoded protein: CASSRGTGGDFAAEAFF.

The V and J genes are TRBV9 and TRBJ1-5, with 7 bases fitting TRBD1. Germline CDR1 reads SGDLS; CDR2 reads YYNGEE. V shed 4 bases, J shed 6 bases, and the junction held 7 bases outside the gene matches. There are 14 residues in the CDR3. CDR3 coding DNA: TGTGCCAGCAGCAGGGACAGTTCGGTTCAGCCCCAGCATTTT. Translating gives CASSRDSSVQPQHF.

The V call is TRBV5-6, the J call TRBJ2-7; 9 nucleotides line up with TRBD2. J lost 0 bases, V lost 2 bases, and 6 bases had no gene match. The CDR3 consists of 16 residues. Germline CDR1 is SGHDT and CDR2 is YYEEEE. The CDR3, as DNA: TGTGCCAGCAGCTTACGACTAGCGGACCTCTCCTACGAGCAGTACTTC. Its translation is CASSLRLADLSYEQYF.

The chain couples TRBV28 to TRBJ2-1; D is ambiguous. Germline V CDR1 and CDR2: MDHEN, SYDVKM. Trimming left V 5 bases short and J 0 bases short, with 11 bases between. CDR3 size: 15 residues. CDR3 coding DNA: TGTGCCAGCAGTCGACACGTGAGCTCCTACAATGAGCAGTTCTTC. This encodes CASSRHVSSYNEQFF.

V usage is TRBV4-1 and J usage is TRBJ2-1, with D possibly being TRBD2 (6 bases). This CDR3 region has 15 residues. V shed 3 bases and J shed 5 bases, with 14 bases lying between them. Per germline, CDR1 MGHRA and CDR2 YSYEKL. In nucleotides, the CDR3 is TGCGCCAGCAGCCACCATGGACTATCCCACAATGAGCAGTTCTTC. Translating it yields CASSHHGLSHNEQFF.

The V and J genes are TRBV4-2 and TRBJ2-5; TRBD1 agrees at 8 bases. Trimming cost V 1 base and J 5 bases; bases outside gene matches: 15. CDR1 and CDR2 from the germline V gene are LGHNA and YNFKEQ. CDR3 length: 18 residues. The DNA of the CDR3 is TGTGCCAGCAGCCAAGGACGTTCCGGACAGGGATTACTCGAGACCCAGTACTTC. Protein product: CASSQGRSGQGLLETQYF.

V is TRBV4-2 and J is TRBJ1-2, with 7 bases that match TRBD1. With V trimmed by 0 bases and J by 4 bases, 8 bases remained unmatched. In germline, CDR1 is LGHNA, CDR2 YNFKEQ. The CDR3 totals 16 residues. The CDR3 here is CASSQEIGRQGYGYTF. The CDR3 DNA reads as TGTGCCAGCAGCCAAGAGATCGGACGACAGGGCTATGGCTACACCTTC.